One sample yielded the 31 T cell receptor beta chains listed below, sequenced in a study of blood T cell repertoires in COVID-19. Sequencing was performed with immunoSEQ multiplex PCR; in TCRdb, only in-frame clones are kept and a portion is missing. The data hold some 140,000 clones, with roughly 80% observed a single time. The sample comprised peripheral blood. The receptors stem from a man older than 75 with acute or convalescent COVID-19.

The gene calls are TRBV30 and TRBJ1-1, with no clear D. Looked up from germline, CDR1 is GTSNPN and CDR2 is SVGIG (reference sequence). V was pared by 4 bases and J by 5 bases, with 8 bases between. The CDR3 runs to 11 residues. CDR3 region: CAWKQATEAFF. The DNA of the CDR3 is TGTGCCTGGAAGCAGGCTACTGAAGCTTTCTTT.

This sequence joins TRBV25-1 and TRBJ1-1, with TRBD1 identical over 7 bases. There are 14 residues in the CDR3. In germline, CDR1 is MGHDK, CDR2 SYGVNS. V gave up 6 bases and J gave up 4 bases; unmatched junction bases: 8. CDR3 protein: CASRPAGGITEAFF. The CDR3 DNA is TGTGCCAGCAGACCGGCAGGGGGGATCACTGAAGCTTTCTTT.

The chain recombines TRBV19 with TRBJ2-1; TRBD1 matches at 12 bases. Germline trimming cut 10 bases from V and 8 bases from J; bases unmatched to any gene: 12. CDR3 length equals 15 residues. CDR1 and CDR2 from the germline V gene are LNHDA and SQIVND (reference sequence). This chain's CDR3 is CAIVLRDRGRDEQFF. The CDR3 DNA reads TGTGCCATCGTTCTCCGGGACAGGGGGCGGGATGAGCAGTTCTTC.

The CDR3: CASSFIAAGGELFF. CDR3 DNA sequence: TGTGCCAGCAGTTTCATCGCAGCGGGCGGGGAGCTGTTTTTT. This chain connects TRBV6-6 to TRBJ2-2, with D maybe TRBD2 (6 bases). Germline assignment: CDR1 MNHNY and CDR2 SVGAGI (reference sequence). This CDR3 comprises 14 residues. Trimming cost V 4 bases and J 7 bases, with 13 bases left between them.

The chain joins TRBV5-6 to TRBJ1-1; 8 bases are a match to TRBD1. The CDR3 sequence is 15 residues long. CDR1 SGHDT and CDR2 YYEEEE come from the germline V gene. The trim removed 0 bases at V and 5 bases at J, leaving 6 bases unmatched. The CDR3 reads CASSLAPTGETEAFF. For the CDR3, the DNA is TGTGCCAGCAGCTTGGCCCCGACAGGGGAAACTGAAGCTTTCTTT. Filled out from reference TRBV5-6 and TRBJ1-1, the complete variable domain reads DAGVTQSPTHLIKTRGQQVTLRCSPKSGHDTVSWYQQALGQGPQFIFQYYEEEERQRGNFPDRFSGHQFPNYSSELNVNALLLGDSALYLCASSLAPTGETEAFFGQGTRLTVV.

The chain recombines TRBV11-2 with TRBJ1-1; 8 nucleotides line up with TRBD1. This CDR3 is 13 amino acids long. CDR1 is SGHAT, CDR2 FQNNGV, per germline. V dropped 8 bases and J dropped 4; count of bases not matched to a gene: 6. CDR3 nucleotide sequence: TGTGCCAGCGCAGGGGGCGGGGGCACTGAAGCTTTCTTT. Protein product: CASAGGGGTEAFF.

V usage is TRBV27 and J usage is TRBJ2-2; 15 bases are shared with TRBD2. Per the germline V gene, CDR1 is MNHEY and CDR2 is SMNVEV (reference sequence). Unmatched junction bases numbered 5, after V lost 5 bases and J lost 4 bases. CDR3 length equals 17 residues. The CDR3 DNA is TGTGCCAGCAGTCACTCGGGACTAGCGGGGGGCACCGGGGAGCTGTTTTTT. Its translation is CASSHSGLAGGTGELFF.

This sequence joins TRBV5-4 and TRBJ2-3; TRBD2 matches 9 bases. CDR3 size: 16 residues. Unmatched junction bases numbered 5, after V lost 3 bases and J lost 0 bases. Germline V gives CDR1 SGHNT, CDR2 YYREEE (reference sequence). CDR3 sequence (DNA): TGTGCCAGCAGCTGGGTCCTAGCGGGGAGCACAGATACGCAGTATTTT. This sequence encodes CASSWVLAGSTDTQYF.

The chain recombines TRBV24-1 with TRBJ1-4; D gene ambiguous. The length of the CDR3 is 14 residues. Germline V gives CDR1 KGHDR, CDR2 SFDVKD. Trimming stripped 4 bases from V and 8 bases from J, with 13 bases between. The CDR3 is CATSDPGQVEKLFF. For the CDR3, the DNA is TGTGCCACCAGTGACCCCGGCCAGGTGGAAAAACTGTTTTTT.

The chain recombines TRBV3-1 (or the pseudogene TRBV3-2) with TRBJ2-5; D is unclear. Between the trimmed V and J ends, which lost 3 bases and 7 bases, there was a span of 12 bases. Per germline, CDR1 LGHDT and CDR2 YNNKEL (reference sequence). This CDR3 spans 13 amino acids. CDR3 amino acids: CASSQRLPWTQYF. In nucleotides, the CDR3 is TGTGCCAGCAGCCAGCGGCTACCGTGGACCCAGTACTTC.

This sequence joins TRBV18 and TRBJ1-1, with 7 bases matching TRBD1. V shed 1 base and J 6 bases; nucleotides not matched to a gene: 8. Germline CDR1 KGHSH, CDR2 LQKENI. The CDR3 is 15 residues long. CDR3 residues: CASSPRDRAGAEAFF. The CDR3 DNA reads as TGTGCCAGCTCACCACGAGACAGGGCGGGCGCTGAAGCTTTCTTT. The variable domain in full, with the rest retrieved from reference TRBV18 and TRBJ1-1, is NAGVMQNPRHLVRRRGQEARLRCSPMKGHSHVYWYRQLPEEGLKFMVYLQKENIIDESGMPKERFSAEFPKEGPSILRIQQVVRGDSAAYFCASSPRDRAGAEAFFGQGTRLTVV.

V usage is TRBV10-3 and J usage is TRBJ1-3; no clear D gene. The CDR3 sequence is 14 residues long. CDR1 and CDR2 (germline): ENHRY, SYGVKD. V lost 3 bases and J lost 2, with 8 bases in between. In nucleotides, the CDR3 is TGTGCCATCAGTGACCGGGTTCCTGGAAACACCATATATTTT. Its protein product is CAISDRVPGNTIYF.

On this clone itself: This CDR3 is also generated by other DNA sequences in the sample. The V call is TRBV9, the J call TRBJ2-1, with TRBD2 matching over 13 bases. Germline V gene lookup returns CDR1 SGDLS and CDR2 YYNGEE. The CDR3 has 16 residues. The J segment lost 6 bases and the V segment lost 0 bases, leaving 3 bases of the junction unmatched. CDR3 sequence: CASSVGLAGGLNEQFF. The CDR3 nucleotides are TGTGCCAGCAGCGTAGGACTAGCGGGGGGCCTCAATGAGCAGTTCTTC.

This chain connects TRBV18 to TRBJ2-7, with D possibly TRBD1 on 5 matching bases. Germline CDR1 KGHSH, CDR2 LQKENI. The CDR3 consists of 13 residues. The germline V and J ends were trimmed by 5 bases and 1 base, with 9 bases remaining between them. The CDR3 loop is CASSAPGSYEQYF. The CDR3 DNA reads as TGTGCCAGCTCAGCCCCAGGGTCCTACGAGCAGTACTTC.

The chain employs TRBV6-6 and TRBJ1-1; the D is unclear. Germline lookup yields CDR1 MNHNY and CDR2 SVGAGI (reference sequence). The CDR3 runs 13 residues. Deletions cut 6 bases from V and 0 bases from J, with 8 bases between. The CDR3 loop is CASSPTMNTEAFF. The DNA of the CDR3 is TGTGCCAGCAGCCCCACTATGAACACTGAAGCTTTCTTT.

This clone was picked up one time. This sample includes further DNA sequences coding for the same CDR3. The chain recombines TRBV18 with TRBJ2-2; 9 bases line up with TRBD2. The germline gives CDR1 KGHSH, CDR2 LQKENI. Germline trimming cut 0 bases from V and 5 bases from J; bases unmatched to any gene: 1. The CDR3 extends over 15 amino acids. This chain's CDR3 is CASSPPSGGTGELFF. For the CDR3, the DNA is TGTGCCAGCTCACCACCTAGCGGGGGTACCGGGGAGCTGTTTTTT.

The DNA of the CDR3 is TGTGCCAGCAGCGCCCGACAGGGTTTCCCCCAAGAGACCCAGTACTTC. Protein sequence: CASSARQGFPQETQYF. The J gene is TRBJ2-5, the V gene TRBV7-8; 7 bases agree with TRBD1. V gave up 5 bases and J gave up 1 base; unmatched junction bases: 10. Germline CDR1 and CDR2: SGHVS and FQNEAQ. The length of the CDR3 is 16 residues.

The chain links TRBV28 to TRBJ1-5; 11 nucleotides match TRBD1. V lost 6 bases, J lost 6 bases, and 4 bases stayed unmatched. Germline lookup yields CDR1 MDHEN and CDR2 SYDVKM. The CDR3 has 14 amino acids. This CDR3 reads CASRGTGGGQPQHF. CDR3 bases: TGTGCCAGCAGGGGGACAGGGGGAGGTCAGCCCCAGCATTTT.

The genes are TRBV7-2 and TRBJ1-2; 7 bases line up with TRBD1. The CDR3 has 15 amino acids. J was trimmed by 6 bases and V by 5 bases; bases with no gene match: 12. CDR1 and CDR2 (germline): SGHTA, FQGNSA. This CDR3 is CASSVNPGQKDGYTF. Here the CDR3 DNA reads TGTGCCAGCAGCGTAAACCCGGGACAGAAGGATGGCTACACCTTC.

The CDR3, as DNA: TGTGCCAGTAGTACTACCGGGACAGGGGCCTACGAGCAGTACTTC. It is translated as CASSTTGTGAYEQYF. This chain joins TRBV19 and TRBJ2-7, with 10 bases matching TRBD1. With V trimmed by 4 bases and J by 2 bases, 5 bases remained unmatched. Germline V gene sequence: CDR1 LNHDA, CDR2 SQIVND (reference sequence). This CDR3 has 15 amino acids.

CDR3 residues: CASIQGTNTEAFF. The CDR3, as DNA: TGCGCCAGCATCCAGGGGACGAACACTGAAGCTTTCTTT. V is TRBV10-2 and J is TRBJ1-1; D perhaps matches TRBD1 (6 bases). The CDR3 length is 13 residues. Germline CDR1 WSHSY, CDR2 SAAADI. Trimming pared 7 bases from V and 1 base from J, leaving 10 bases between.

This chain connects TRBV3-1 (or the pseudogene TRBV3-2) to TRBJ1-1; TRBD1 aligns across 8 bases. J was trimmed by 0 bases and V by 4 bases; bases with no gene match: 4. Per germline, CDR1 LGHDT and CDR2 YNNKEL (reference sequence). The CDR3 has 15 residues. The CDR3 sequence: CASSRTGNMNTEAFF. In DNA, the CDR3 is TGTGCCAGCAGCCGGACAGGGAACATGAACACTGAAGCTTTCTTT.

V usage is TRBV6-5 and J usage is TRBJ2-1; 13 bases match TRBD2. The length of the CDR3 is 15 residues. Looked up from germline, CDR1 is MNHEY and CDR2 is SVGAGI. J gave up 7 bases and V 6 bases, and 6 bases lay outside the gene matches. For the CDR3, the DNA is TGTGCCAGCAGACCAGGGACTAGCGGGGCGAATGAGCAGTTCTTC. Translating it yields CASRPGTSGANEQFF.

The J gene is TRBJ2-1, the V gene TRBV27; 7 bases agree with TRBD1. Germline V gives CDR1 MNHEY, CDR2 SMNVEV (reference sequence). V gave up 5 bases and J gave up 3 bases; unmatched junction bases: 7. This CDR3 spans 15 amino acids. CDR3 sequence (DNA): TGTGCCAGCAGTATCCGACAGGGTGGCTACAATGAGCAGTTCTTC. The encoded protein is CASSIRQGGYNEQFF.

The chain employs TRBV30 and TRBJ1-1, with TRBD1 as a possible D gene (5 bases). Germline CDR1 GTSNPN, CDR2 SVGIG (reference sequence). V was trimmed by 7 bases and J by 5 bases, leaving 14 bases between them. The CDR3 sequence is 12 residues long. The CDR3 here is CASLGGGTEAFF. CDR3 coding DNA: TGTGCCTCCCTTGGGGGAGGGACTGAAGCTTTCTTT. Variable domain in full (rest from reference TRBV30 and TRBJ1-1): SQTIHQWPATLVQPVGSPLSLECTVEGTSNPNLYWYRQAAGRGLQLLFYSVGIGQISSEVPQNLSASRPQDRQFILSSKKLLLSDSGFYLCASLGGGTEAFFGQGTRLTVV.

The chain links TRBV18 to TRBJ1-2; D gene uncertain. Germline lookup yields CDR1 KGHSH and CDR2 LQKENI. Deletions cut 3 bases from V and 3 bases from J, with 8 bases between. CDR3 length equals 13 residues. The CDR3 DNA is TGTGCCAGCTCACCTCGACTCGACTATGGCTACACCTTC. Its translation is CASSPRLDYGYTF. The whole variable domain, remainder taken from reference TRBV18 and TRBJ1-2, is NAGVMQNPRHLVRRRGQEARLRCSPMKGHSHVYWYRQLPEEGLKFMVYLQKENIIDESGMPKERFSAEFPKEGPSILRIQQVVRGDSAAYFCASSPRLDYGYTFGSGTRLTVV.

The chain couples TRBV3-1 (or the pseudogene TRBV3-2) to TRBJ2-5; D remains ambiguous. The CDR3 is made up of 14 amino acids. V dropped 2 bases and J dropped 4 bases, with 11 bases sitting between them. Germline V gene data show CDR1 as LGHDT and CDR2 as YNNKEL (reference sequence). The CDR3 here is CASSQRVPGETQYF. The CDR3 DNA follows: TGTGCCAGCAGCCAACGAGTCCCCGGAGAGACCCAGTACTTC.

V gene TRBV13 combines with J gene TRBJ2-1; tentative D call: TRBD1 (7 bases). In germline, CDR1 is PRHDT, CDR2 FYEKMQ (reference sequence). This CDR3 contains 14 residues. V was clipped by 6 bases and J by 10 bases, with 19 bases between them. The CDR3 reads CASRQGLGLAEQFF. CDR3 DNA: TGTGCCAGCAGACAGGGGCTTGGGCTAGCGGAGCAGTTCTTC. The full variable domain, its missing parts supplied by reference TRBV13 and TRBJ2-1, is AAGVIQSPRHLIKEKRETATLKCYPIPRHDTVYWYQQGPGQDPQFLISFYEKMQSDKGSIPDRFSAQQFSDYHSELNMSSLELGDSALYFCASRQGLGLAEQFFGPGTRLTVL.

The V and J genes are TRBV5-1 and TRBJ2-7; tentatively, D is TRBD2 (6 bases). Deletions cut 0 bases from V and 3 bases from J, with 19 bases between. The CDR3 loop spans 17 amino acids. CDR1 is SGHRS, CDR2 YFSETQ, per germline. The CDR3 here is CASSLASGLSPHYEQYF. CDR3 nucleotide sequence: TGCGCCAGCAGCTTGGCCTCAGGACTATCCCCCCACTACGAGCAGTACTTC. The full variable domain, completed using reference TRBV5-1 and TRBJ2-7, is KAGVTQTPRYLIKTRGQQVTLSCSPISGHRSVSWYQQTPGQGLQFLFEYFSETQRNKGNFPGRFSGRQFSNSRSEMNVSTLELGDSALYLCASSLASGLSPHYEQYFGPGTRLTVT.

This chain links TRBV7-9 with TRBJ2-3, with D possibly TRBD2 on 6 matching bases. In germline, CDR1 is SEHNR, CDR2 FQNEAQ (reference sequence). The length of the CDR3 is 13 residues. Trimming took off 5 bases at V and 8 bases at J, with 14 bases between the two ends. CDR3 region: CASSREIPGTQYF. Here the CDR3 DNA reads TGTGCCAGCAGCCGGGAGATTCCGGGTACGCAGTATTTT. Drawing the rest from reference TRBV7-9 and TRBJ2-3, the complete variable domain is DTGVSQNPRHKITKRGQNVTFRCDPISEHNRLYWYRQTLGQGPEFLTYFQNEAQLEKSRLLSDRFSAERPKGSFSTLEIQRTEQGDSAMYLCASSREIPGTQYFGPGTRLTVL.

The V gene is TRBV11-2, the J gene TRBJ2-1; 14 bases align to TRBD2. CDR3 size: 19 residues. Unmatched junction bases numbered 7, after V lost 3 bases and J lost 0 bases. Looked up from germline, CDR1 is SGHAT and CDR2 is FQNNGV. CDR3 DNA sequence: TGTGCCAGCAGCTTCCGACTAGCGGGGGGGCGAAGCTCCTACAATGAGCAGTTCTTC. It codes for CASSFRLAGGRSSYNEQFF.